Listed below are T cell receptor beta chains from one sample, sequenced in a study of blood T cell repertoires in COVID-19. Measured with immunoSEQ multiplex PCR; TCRdb has only the in-frame clones, and not every one. The table includes about 320,000 clones, 85% detected once. Sequencing was performed on peripheral blood. The source of these receptors is a human donor in a cohort sampled during active COVID-19. Both conserved end residues are part of each CDR3. A D gene is named only where the DNA matches it firmly. Size values are once, few and many counts, or a class for expanded clones, and some rows have none.

D	V	size	J	length	CDR3	DNA
TRBD1	TRBV6-9	-	TRBJ1-3	13	CARDRVSGNTIYF	TGTGCCAGAGACAGGGTTTCTGGAAACACCATATATTTT
TRBD2	TRBV9	-	TRBJ2-1	15	CASSVAASGYNEQFF	TGTGCCAGCAGCGTAGCGGCTAGCGGGTACAATGAGCAGTTCTTC
-	TRBV9	-	TRBJ1-3	12	CASSHSGNTIYF	TGTGCCAGCAGCCATAGCGGAAACACCATATATTTT
-	TRBV6-1	-	TRBJ1-2	15	CASSYGGGGEVGYTF	TGTGCCAGCAGCTACGGCGGTGGAGGGGAGGTTGGCTACACCTTC
TRBD2	TRBV7-9	-	TRBJ2-3	16	CASSFSGLAGPGGQYF	TGTGCCAGCAGCTTCTCCGGACTAGCGGGGCCCGGAGGGCAGTATTTT
-	TRBV29-1	few	TRBJ1-4	14	CSVELGTQGEKLFF	TGCAGCGTTGAACTAGGGACCCAGGGGGAAAAACTGTTTTTT
-	TRBV2	-	TRBJ1-6	14	CASSEARQAVGLHF	TGTGCCAGCAGTGAAGCTCGACAGGCTGTTGGCCTCCACTTT
-	TRBV11-1	-	TRBJ2-2	15	CASSFPQGSTGELFF	TGTGCCAGCAGCTTCCCACAGGGTAGCACCGGGGAGCTGTTTTTT
-	TRBV12-3/TRBV12-4	-	TRBJ1-2	13	CASSFTSDYGYTF	TGTGCCAGCAGTTTTACGTCAGATTATGGCTACACCTTC
TRBD2	TRBV10-1	-	TRBJ2-2	17	CASRPSGPFANTGELFF	TGCGCCAGTCGACCTAGCGGGCCGTTCGCGAACACCGGGGAGCTGTTTTTT
-	TRBV11-2	-	TRBJ2-3	15	CASSLGGGHTDTQYF	TGTGCCAGCAGCTTAGGGGGGGGGCACACAGATACGCAGTATTTT
-	TRBV10-2	-	TRBJ1-6	13	CASRGLGNSPLHF	TGCGCCAGCAGGGGGCTAGGGAATTCACCCCTCCACTTT
-	TRBV6-1	-	TRBJ1-3	15	CASSEVSGSGNTIYF	TGTGCCAGCAGTGAAGTGTCGGGGTCTGGAAACACCATATATTTT
-	TRBV5-1	-	TRBJ2-2	14	CASSSMLNTGELFF	TGCGCCAGCAGCAGCATGTTAAACACCGGGGAGCTGTTTTTT
TRBD1	TRBV5-1	-	TRBJ1-1	12	CASSLGQGAAFF	TGCGCCAGCAGCCTGGGACAGGGGGCGGCTTTCTTT
-	TRBV15	-	TRBJ2-3	11	CATSGGNTQYF	TGTGCCACCAGCGGGGGGAATACGCAGTATTTT
-	TRBV7-9	few	TRBJ2-7	15	CASSSKDTITYEQYF	TGTGCCAGCAGCTCAAAGGACACGATCACCTACGAGCAGTACTTC
-	TRBV6-5	-	TRBJ1-5	14	CASMRQELDQPQHF	TGTGCCAGCATGCGACAGGAACTAGATCAGCCCCAGCATTTT
-	TRBV19	-	TRBJ2-2	11	CASSIYGELFF	TGTGCCAGTAGTATATACGGGGAGCTGTTTTTT
-	TRBV18	-	TRBJ1-1	15	CASSLFGGGNTEAFF	TGTGCCAGCTCACTTTTCGGCGGAGGGAACACTGAAGCTTTCTTT
TRBD1	TRBV5-6	-	TRBJ1-1	15	CASSFPGTVNTEAFF	TGTGCCAGCAGCTTCCCCGGGACAGTGAACACTGAAGCTTTCTTT
TRBD1	TRBV27	once	TRBJ2-2	16	CASSPRQGIPTGELFF	TGTGCCAGCAGCCCTAGACAGGGGATTCCCACCGGGGAGCTGTTTTTT
-	TRBV14	-	TRBJ2-2	14	CASSHREVWWELFF	TGTGCCAGCAGCCATAGGGAGGTTTGGTGGGAGCTGTTTTTT
TRBD1	TRBV5-4	-	TRBJ1-3	15	CASSSGQTSGNTIYF	TGTGCCAGCAGCTCGGGACAGACCTCTGGAAACACCATATATTTT
TRBD1	TRBV29-1	-	TRBJ1-2	18	CSVAVMQQGVGINVGYTF	TGCAGCGTTGCGGTGATGCAACAGGGGGTAGGGATAAATGTTGGCTACACCTTC
TRBD1	TRBV12-5	-	TRBJ2-2	15	CASGAGTGGTGELFF	TGTGCTAGTGGTGCTGGGACAGGGGGGACCGGGGAGCTGTTTTTT
-	TRBV24-1	-	TRBJ2-1	14	CATGAGSRHNEQFF	TGTGCCACCGGGGCCGGGTCACGTCACAATGAGCAGTTCTTC
TRBD1	TRBV7-6	-	TRBJ2-7	15	CASSLVGTGGYEQYF	TGTGCCAGCAGCTTAGTTGGGACAGGGGGTTACGAGCAGTACTTC
TRBD2	TRBV7-9	-	TRBJ2-3	15	CASSLRSGGVGTQYF	TGTGCCAGCAGCTTAAGGAGCGGGGGGGTTGGTACGCAGTATTTT
TRBD2	TRBV5-1	-	TRBJ2-5	16	CASSQGLVGGQETQYF	TGCGCCAGCAGCCAGGGACTAGTAGGGGGCCAAGAGACCCAGTACTTC
-	TRBV5-1	-	TRBJ1-2	11	CASSFGGGYTF	TGCGCCAGCAGCTTCGGCGGTGGCTACACCTTC
-	TRBV6-5	-	TRBJ1-5	13	CASSYTENQPQHF	TGTGCCAGCAGTTACACAGAAAATCAGCCCCAGCATTTT
TRBD1	TRBV3-1/TRBV3-2	-	TRBJ1-4	15	CASSQEQGADEKLFF	TGTGCCAGCAGCCAAGAGCAGGGGGCCGATGAAAAACTGTTTTTT
-	TRBV15	-	TRBJ2-1	15	CATNRDLSSYNEQFF	TGTGCCACTAACCGGGACTTGAGCTCCTACAATGAGCAGTTCTTC
TRBD1	TRBV12-5	few	TRBJ2-7	17	CASGLSINRDSVYEQYF	TGTGCTAGTGGTTTGTCCATAAACCGGGACAGTGTCTACGAGCAGTACTTC
-	TRBV7-3	-	TRBJ1-1	14	CASSLGTLNTEAFF	TGTGCCAGCAGCTTAGGGACATTGAACACTGAAGCTTTCTTT
-	TRBV6-1	-	TRBJ2-7	11	CASSDSYEQYF	TGTGCCAGCAGTGACAGCTACGAGCAGTACTTC
TRBD1	TRBV19	-	TRBJ1-2	14	CASSKDRWNSGYTF	TGTGCCAGTAGTAAGGACAGGTGGAATTCTGGCTACACCTTC
-	TRBV5-6	-	TRBJ1-5	12	CASSSPVQPQHF	TGTGCCAGCAGCAGCCCGGTTCAGCCCCAGCATTTT
-	TRBV23-1	-	TRBJ1-2	14	CASSQGGTDYGYTF	TGCGCCAGCAGTCAAGGGGGGACGGATTATGGCTACACCTTC
TRBD2	TRBV14	-	TRBJ2-1	16	CASSYGLAGDLDEQFF	TGTGCCAGCAGCTACGGACTAGCGGGGGATCTGGATGAGCAGTTCTTC
TRBD1	TRBV6-5	-	TRBJ1-2	14	CASSYPGQVVGYTF	TGTGCCAGCAGTTACCCGGGACAGGTCGTCGGCTACACCTTC
-	TRBV5-6	-	TRBJ2-5	13	CASSLVQQETQYF	TGTGCCAGCAGCTTGGTACAGCAAGAGACCCAGTACTTC
TRBD2	TRBV29-1	-	TRBJ2-5	15	CSVDGRASGEETQYF	TGCAGCGTTGACGGAAGGGCTAGCGGGGAAGAGACCCAGTACTTC
TRBD2	TRBV11-2	-	TRBJ2-3	13	CASSLAGTDTQYF	TGTGCCAGCAGCCTAGCGGGGACAGATACGCAGTATTTT
TRBD2	TRBV4-1	-	TRBJ2-5	15	CASSPPSGGRETQYF	TGCGCCAGCAGCCCTCCAAGCGGCGGGAGAGAGACCCAGTACTTC
-	TRBV11-2	-	TRBJ1-2	12	CASSFSGWGYTF	TGTGCCAGCAGCTTCTCGGGGTGGGGCTACACCTTC
-	TRBV4-1	-	TRBJ2-7	16	CASSQGLEGDSYEQYF	TGCGCCAGCAGCCAAGGGCTCGAGGGGGACTCCTACGAGCAGTACTTC
-	TRBV6-5	-	TRBJ2-3	16	CASSYSRWFSTDTQYF	TGTGCCAGCAGTTACTCTCGGTGGTTTAGCACAGATACGCAGTATTTT
TRBD2	TRBV19	-	TRBJ2-1	15	CASSSPPGGAREQFF	TGTGCCAGTAGTTCACCACCCGGGGGGGCCCGTGAGCAGTTCTTC
-	TRBV7-9	once	TRBJ2-3	15	CASSFGIATTDTQYF	TGTGCCAGCAGCTTTGGTATAGCGACCACAGATACGCAGTATTTT
-	TRBV14	-	TRBJ1-5	16	CASSLIDFYSNQPQHF	TGTGCCAGCAGCCTAATAGACTTTTATAGCAATCAGCCCCAGCATTTT